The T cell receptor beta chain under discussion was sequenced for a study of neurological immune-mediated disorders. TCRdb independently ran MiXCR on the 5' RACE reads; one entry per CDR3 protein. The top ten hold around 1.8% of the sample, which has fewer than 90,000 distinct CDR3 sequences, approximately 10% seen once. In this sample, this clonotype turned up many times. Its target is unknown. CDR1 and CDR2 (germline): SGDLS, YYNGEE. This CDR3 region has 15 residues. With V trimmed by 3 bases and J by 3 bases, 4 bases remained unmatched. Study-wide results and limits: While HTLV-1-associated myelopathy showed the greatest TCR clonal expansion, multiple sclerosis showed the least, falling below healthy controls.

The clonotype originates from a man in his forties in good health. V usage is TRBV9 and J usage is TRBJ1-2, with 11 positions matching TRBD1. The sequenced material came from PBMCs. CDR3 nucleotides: TGTGCCAGCAGCGCCGGGACAGGGGGTTACTATGGCTACACCTTC. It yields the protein CASSAGTGGYYGYTF.